A selection of T cell receptor beta chains follows, all from one sample in a study of blood T cell repertoires in COVID-19. Repertoires were generated with immunoSEQ multiplex PCR, while TCRdb's copy carries only in-frame clones and drops some. This table has some 150,000 clones, 80% to 90% appearing once. Sequenced input: peripheral blood. These receptors all come from a woman aged 60-75 years with COVID-19, enrolled during active disease. Both conserved end residues are part of each CDR3. Each record gives: D gene, V gene, clone size, J gene, CDR3 DNA, CDR3 protein. D genes are given only for firm matches. For some rows the clone size is stated as once, few or many, or as a class when expanded; others skip it.

>NA|TRBV9|once|TRBJ1-2
TGTGCCAGCAGCGTAGGTCCCCCGCTAGGGAGCGATGGCTACACCTTC
CASSVGPPLGSDGYTF
>TRBD2|TRBV28|NA|TRBJ2-7
TGTGCCAGCAGTTCCGGGACTAGCGGGGTAGGCTACGAGCAGTACTTC
CASSSGTSGVGYEQYF
>TRBD2|TRBV6-1|NA|TRBJ2-4
TGTGCCAGCAGCGAACCGACTAGCGGGAGGGTGGCCAAAAACATTCAGTACTTC
CASSEPTSGRVAKNIQYF
>TRBD2|TRBV27|NA|TRBJ2-1
TGTGCCAGCAGTCCCACGGGCGGGAGGGCTAATGAGCAGTTCTTC
CASSPTGGRANEQFF
>NA|TRBV19|NA|TRBJ1-5
TGTGCCAGTAGTGTAACCGGGTCCCCCGAGGGGCCCCAGCATTTT
CASSVTGSPEGPQHF
>NA|TRBV4-3|NA|TRBJ2-7
TGCGCCAGCAGCCATAGCCGGGCAGGGGCCTACGAGCAGTACTTC
CASSHSRAGAYEQYF
>NA|TRBV2|NA|TRBJ2-3
TGTGCCAGCAACCCGGGTCCAGCGGCGGATACGCAGTATTTT
CASNPGPAADTQYF
>NA|TRBV5-4|NA|TRBJ2-1
TGTGCCAGCAGCTTATACGGGAGCAGGATCTCCTACAATGAGCAGTTCTTC
CASSLYGSRISYNEQFF
>NA|TRBV7-3|NA|TRBJ2-3
TGTGCCAGCAGCCCCAAGAGGATAGGGGGAGTTACAGATACGCAGTATTTT
CASSPKRIGGVTDTQYF
>TRBD1|TRBV7-3|NA|TRBJ2-7
TGTGCCAGCACACCGACCGGGACAGGGGAGTGTTACGAGCAGTACTTC
CASTPTGTGECYEQYF
>TRBD1|TRBV7-9|few|TRBJ2-7
TGTGCCAGCAGCCGATCGCCGGGACAGGGGGTCTCGGGCCCGTACTTC
CASSRSPGQGVSGPYF
>NA|TRBV28|NA|TRBJ1-5
TGTGCCAGCAGTCGCGCAGGGGTCGATCAGCCCCAGCATTTT
CASSRAGVDQPQHF
>NA|TRBV5-7|few|TRBJ2-7
TGTGCCAGCAGCGACTTATACGAGCAGTACTTC
CASSDLYEQYF
>NA|TRBV9|NA|TRBJ2-7
TGTGCCAGCGGTGGCGGAAGCTCCTACGAGCAGTACTTC
CASGGGSSYEQYF
>NA|TRBV7-9|few|TRBJ1-2
TGTGCCAGCAGTCATGACGCGGGGAGCCACTATGGCTACACCTTC
CASSHDAGSHYGYTF
>NA|TRBV7-2|NA|TRBJ2-7
TGTGCCAGCAGCTTAGCGTCACAGGTTATACTCTACGAGCAGTACTTC
CASSLASQVILYEQYF